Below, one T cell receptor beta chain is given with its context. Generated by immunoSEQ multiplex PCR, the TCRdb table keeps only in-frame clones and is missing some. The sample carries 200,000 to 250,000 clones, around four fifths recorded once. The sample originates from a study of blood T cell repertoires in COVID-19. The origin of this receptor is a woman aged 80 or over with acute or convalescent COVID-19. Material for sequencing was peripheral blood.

CDR3 sequence reads: CASSSQGRYPYNEQFF. Written as DNA, the CDR3 is TGTGCCAGCAGTTCACAGGGACGATACCCTTACAATGAGCAGTTCTTC. The V gene is TRBV25-1, the J gene TRBJ2-1; a possible D gene is TRBD1 (6 bases). V was pared by 5 bases and J by 4 bases, with 18 bases between. CDR3 length equals 16 residues. Germline assignment: CDR1 MGHDK and CDR2 SYGVNS.